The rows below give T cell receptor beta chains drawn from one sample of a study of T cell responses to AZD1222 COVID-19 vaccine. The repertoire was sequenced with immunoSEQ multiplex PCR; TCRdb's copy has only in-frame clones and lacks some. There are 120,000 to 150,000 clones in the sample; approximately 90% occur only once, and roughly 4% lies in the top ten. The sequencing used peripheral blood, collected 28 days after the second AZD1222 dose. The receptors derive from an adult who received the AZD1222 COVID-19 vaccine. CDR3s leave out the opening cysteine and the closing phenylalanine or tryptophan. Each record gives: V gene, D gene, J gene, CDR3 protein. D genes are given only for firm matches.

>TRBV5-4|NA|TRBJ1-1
ASSLELSNTEAF
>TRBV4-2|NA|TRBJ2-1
ASSHRALPYNEQF
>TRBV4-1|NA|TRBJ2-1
ASSQVGGDEQF
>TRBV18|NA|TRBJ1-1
ASSPTRLNTEAF
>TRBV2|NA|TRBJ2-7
ASSIEGQGSYEQY
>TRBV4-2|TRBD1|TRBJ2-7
ASSQGQATAYEQY
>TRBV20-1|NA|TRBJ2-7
SASTGFKGNEQY
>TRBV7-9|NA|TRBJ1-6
ASSLDGDSPLH
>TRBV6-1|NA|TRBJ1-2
ASSEAFPVGAGGYT
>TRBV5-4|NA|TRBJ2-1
ASSHGGASSYNEQF
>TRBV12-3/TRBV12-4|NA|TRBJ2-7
ASSQFSYEQY
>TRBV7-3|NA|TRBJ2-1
ASSLIPSSYNEQF
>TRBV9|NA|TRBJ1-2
ASSVGPLNYGYT
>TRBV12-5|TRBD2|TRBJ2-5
ASGQIAGGETQY
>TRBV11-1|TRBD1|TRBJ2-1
ASSLRTPGTGNEQF
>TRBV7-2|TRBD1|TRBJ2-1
ASSNRGRYNEQF
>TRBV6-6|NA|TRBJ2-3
AAEGALNRDTQY
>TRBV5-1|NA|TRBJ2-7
ASSLGTTMTYEQY
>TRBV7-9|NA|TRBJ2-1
ASSLRPGRNNEQF
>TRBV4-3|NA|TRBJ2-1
ASSQYSGPQF
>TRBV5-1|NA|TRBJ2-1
ASSLGAGGNEQF
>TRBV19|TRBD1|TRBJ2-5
ASSPTQGAGETQY
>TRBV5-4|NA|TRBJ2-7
ASSPGTQLHEQY
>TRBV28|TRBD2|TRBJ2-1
ASRPRDYHEQF
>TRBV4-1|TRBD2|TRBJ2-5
ASSQVFGTSGPGTQY
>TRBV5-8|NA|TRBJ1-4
ASSLGTATGEKLF
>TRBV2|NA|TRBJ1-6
ASSEARSSPLH
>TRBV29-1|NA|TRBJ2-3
SVQRTSTDTQY
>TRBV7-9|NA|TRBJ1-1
ASSLVGQPGDTEAF
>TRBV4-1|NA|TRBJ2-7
ASSQSTGTFREQY
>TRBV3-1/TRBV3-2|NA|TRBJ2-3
ASSQGSLTADTQY
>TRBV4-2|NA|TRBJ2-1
ASSQDRALLKGPNEQF
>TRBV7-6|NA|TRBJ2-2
ASSLEGWAGELF
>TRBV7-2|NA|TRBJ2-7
ASTLGGLYEQY
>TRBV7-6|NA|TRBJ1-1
ASSLAAGPMNTEAF
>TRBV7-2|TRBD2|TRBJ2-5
ASSRQRGEETQY
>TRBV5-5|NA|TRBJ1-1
ASSLDSNAEAF
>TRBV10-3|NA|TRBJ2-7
AISPRPLGNNEQY
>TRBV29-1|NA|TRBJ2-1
SVGLGVANEQF
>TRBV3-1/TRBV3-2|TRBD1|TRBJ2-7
ASSRTGWDEQY
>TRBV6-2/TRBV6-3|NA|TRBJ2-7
ASSPGLWSSYEQY
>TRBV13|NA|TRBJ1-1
ASSLTSDTEAF